Following are 30 T cell receptor beta chains from one sample sequenced in a study of blood T cells in healthy people across ages. Alongside a J-beta primer mix, a sample-barcoded 5' primer served in a second PCR lasting roughly 7 to 11 cycles. TCRdb re-called the 5' RACE reads through MiXCR, storing one row per CDR3 protein. Of some 1,800,000 distinct CDR3 sequences in the sample, approximately 40% were seen once. The specimen sequenced was blood. These receptors all come from a human donor in good health.

This chain links TRBV7-9 with TRBJ1-1; D unresolved. Germline V gene data show CDR1 as SEHNR and CDR2 as FQNEAQ (reference sequence). The CDR3 totals 15 residues. V dropped 4 bases and J dropped 5 bases, with 17 bases sitting between them. The CDR3 protein is CASSSRPGIGTEAFF. The CDR3 coding sequence is TGTGCCAGCAGCTCCCGCCCGGGGATTGGGACTGAAGCTTTCTTT.

As regards this clonotype: Since no conserved phenylalanine or tryptophan closes the CDR3, a read error is the likely cause. The CDR3 region is CASSVDLTPTYGYTL. Written as DNA, the CDR3 is TGTGCCAGCAGCGTAGACCTGACCCCTACCTATGGCTACACCCTC. The rearrangement joins TRBV9 to TRBJ1-2; D remains unclear. Germline assignment: CDR1 SGDLS and CDR2 YYNGEE. CDR3 length equals 15 residues. The V and J ends lost 0 bases and 4 bases respectively, with 13 bases between them.

The table lists this clonotype with a few counts. A junction boundary mismatches the germline segment, possibly from a read error. This chain joins TRBV5-6 and TRBJ1-2; D call uncertain. CDR1 is SGHDT, CDR2 YYEEEE, per germline. This CDR3 region has 15 residues. The CDR3 here is CASSLGPFFSEGCTF. For the CDR3, the DNA is TGTGCCAGCAGCTTGGGGCCTTTTTTTAGCGAGGGCTGCACCTTC.

The rearrangement links TRBV4-3 to TRBJ2-5; D remains ambiguous. Trimming left V 6 bases short and J 3 bases short, with 11 bases between. The germline V gene encodes CDR1 LGHNA and CDR2 YSLEER. The CDR3 is 13 amino acids. The CDR3 DNA follows: TGCGCCAGCAGTCAACACGTGAAAGAGACCCAGTACTTC. Amino acid sequence: CASSQHVKETQYF.

This clonotype was detected a few times. V gene TRBV27 combines with J gene TRBJ2-7; 15 nucleotides agree with TRBD2. The germline V gene has CDR1 MNHEY and CDR2 SMNVEV (reference sequence). The CDR3 contains 18 residues. The V gene end was trimmed by 5 bases and the J gene end by 0 bases; junction bases not matched to a gene: 8. The DNA of the CDR3 is TGTGCCAGCAGTCCACCGGGACTAGCGGGGGGAGTCTCCTACGAGCAGTACTTC. As protein: CASSPPGLAGGVSYEQYF.

This CDR3 is CASSLQILSNQPQHF. CDR3 nucleotides: TGTGCCAGCAGTTTGCAGATTTTGAGCAATCAGCCCCAGCATTTT. The gene calls are TRBV28 and TRBJ1-5; D gene ambiguous. The ends were cut back, 3 bases at V and 1 base at J, with 10 bases in the middle. This CDR3 comprises 15 residues. CDR1 is MDHEN, CDR2 SYDVKM, per germline.

CDR3: CASSLGPARGNEQFF. CDR3 DNA sequence: TGCGCCAGCAGCTTGGGCCCAGCGAGGGGCAATGAGCAGTTCTTC. The genes are TRBV5-1 and TRBJ2-1; D might be TRBD1 or TRBD2, each matching 5 bases. This CDR3 spans 15 amino acids. CDR1 and CDR2 (germline): SGHRS, YFSETQ. V was trimmed by 0 bases and J by 6 bases, leaving 13 bases between them.

The chain carries TRBV12-3 or TRBV12-4 and TRBJ1-5; D remains unclear. There are 16 residues in the CDR3. V was cut by 5 bases and J by 0 bases, with 14 bases left in between. The CDR3 DNA reads TGTGCCAGCAGTCCCGGATCCTTACATAGCAATCAGCCCCAGCATTTT. Protein product: CASSPGSLHSNQPQHF.

The V and J genes are TRBV7-2 and TRBJ1-1; no clear D gene. The CDR3 sequence is 14 residues long. Looked up from germline, CDR1 is SGHTA and CDR2 is FQGNSA. Trimming stripped 2 bases from V and 6 bases from J, with 13 bases between. DNA for the CDR3: TGTGCCAGCAGCTTATTGTACGGGGTAGCTGAAGCTTTCTTT. It specifies CASSLLYGVAEAFF.

The J gene is TRBJ1-4, the V gene TRBV30; D uncertain. Trimming removed 0 bases at V and 4 bases at J, with 12 bases between. The CDR3 is 15 amino acids. Per the germline V gene, CDR1 is GTSNPN and CDR2 is SVGIG (reference sequence). The CDR3 protein is CAWSVPRTYNEKLFF. The CDR3 nucleotides are TGTGCCTGGAGTGTACCCCGTACTTATAATGAAAAACTGTTTTTT.

The rearrangement links TRBV6-1 to TRBJ1-5, with D possibly being TRBD1 (5 bases). The CDR3 extends over 13 amino acids. The V end lost 3 bases, the J end lost 7 bases, and 10 bases lay between the germline ends. Germline loops: CDR1 MNHNS, CDR2 SASEGT. In DNA form, the CDR3 reads TGTGCCAGCAGTGATGGGGGTAGACAGCCCCAGCATTTT. Its translation is CASSDGGRQPQHF.

The chain combines TRBV29-1 with TRBJ2-1; possible D gene TRBD1, 6 bases. Germline CDR1 is SQVTM and CDR2 is ANQGSEA. This CDR3 has 14 residues. The V gene lost 3 bases and the J gene lost 0 bases, with 9 bases spanning the gap. CDR3 nucleotide sequence: TGCAGCGTTGATAGGGGGAACTCCTACAATGAGCAGTTCTTC. This sequence encodes CSVDRGNSYNEQFF.

This chain uses TRBV4-3 with TRBJ1-2; 7 nucleotides align to TRBD1. The germline CDR1 and CDR2 sequences are LGHNA and YSLEER. V dropped 3 bases and J dropped 5; count of bases not matched to a gene: 9. The CDR3 covers 15 residues. DNA for the CDR3: TGCGCCAGCAGCCACCAATTGGGACAGCCATATGGCTACACCTTC. Protein product: CASSHQLGQPYGYTF.

CDR3 coding DNA: TGCAGCGTTGATGGATCGCGTGAGCAGTTCTTC. Translating it yields CSVDGSREQFF. The genes are TRBV29-1 and TRBJ2-1; D unclear. The germline V gene encodes CDR1 SQVTM and CDR2 ANQGSEA. Trimming took 3 bases from V and 9 from J, leaving 9 bases between them. CDR3 length equals 11 residues.

This clonotype was seen at least ten times. Here the CDR3 reads CASSQVMGGPEKLFF. The CDR3 DNA follows: TGCGCCAGCAGCCAAGTTATGGGCGGCCCTGAAAAACTGTTTTTT. The chain joins TRBV4-3 to TRBJ1-4; no clear D gene. Trimming took 1 base from V and 7 from J, leaving 13 bases between them. Germline CDR1 and CDR2: LGHNA and YSLEER. There are 15 residues in the CDR3.

The sample holds many counts of this clonotype. V usage is TRBV7-3 and J usage is TRBJ2-6; 7 bases agree with TRBD1. This CDR3 has 15 amino acids. The germline V gene has CDR1 SGHTA and CDR2 FQGTGA. The V and J ends lost 7 bases and 2 bases, in that order; junction bases with no gene match: 5. The CDR3 nucleotides are TGTGCCAGCACCCAGCAGGGGGCTGGGGCCAACGTCCTGACTTTC. Protein sequence: CASTQQGAGANVLTF.

The chain employs TRBV9 and TRBJ2-7; a possible D gene is TRBD1 (5 bases). The germline CDR1 and CDR2 sequences are SGDLS and YYNGEE. The V end lost 0 bases, the J end lost 2 bases, and 9 bases lay between the germline ends. The CDR3 has 14 residues. The CDR3, as DNA: TGTGCCAGCAGCGTAGGGGGCAAGACCTACGAGCAGTACTTC. This codes for CASSVGGKTYEQYF.

This clonotype showed up many times. The chain joins TRBV29-1 to TRBJ1-2; possible D gene TRBD1, 5 bases. CDR3 length equals 12 residues. Trimming removed 3 bases from V and 0 bases from J, with 5 bases in between. The germline gives CDR1 SQVTM, CDR2 ANQGSEA. The CDR3 sequence: CSVEGPNYGYTF. The CDR3, as DNA: TGCAGCGTTGAGGGACCTAACTATGGCTACACCTTC.

The rearrangement joins TRBV7-9 to TRBJ2-4; possibly TRBD2 for D (6 bases). Looked up from germline, CDR1 is SEHNR and CDR2 is FQNEAQ (reference sequence). V gave up 5 bases and J gave up 6 bases, with 14 bases separating them. The CDR3 extends over 14 amino acids. Here the CDR3 reads CASSRRGNGNIQYF. CDR3 nucleotides: TGTGCCAGCAGCCGGAGGGGTAACGGAAACATTCAGTACTTC.

This clonotype has a single count. One end of the junction fails to match germline, which may point to a read error. The chain uses TRBV6-5 and TRBJ2-3, with TRBD2 matching 12 bases. Per the germline V gene, CDR1 is MNHEY and CDR2 is SVGAGI. The CDR3 covers 18 residues. The CDR3 spells CASGYELAGGPGADTQYF. DNA of the CDR3: TGTGCCAGCGGTTACGAACTAGCGGGGGGTCCCGGGGCAGATACGCAGTATTTT.

This clonotype was counted ten times or more. The chain joins TRBV25-1 to TRBJ2-7; 7 bases match TRBD2. Per the germline V gene, CDR1 is MGHDK and CDR2 is SYGVNS. The CDR3 is 14 amino acids. J gave up 0 bases and V 6 bases, and 5 bases lay outside the gene matches. The CDR3 sequence: CASRGRVSSYEQYF. In nucleotides, the CDR3 is TGTGCCAGCAGAGGGAGGGTAAGCTCCTACGAGCAGTACTTC.

V and J are TRBV29-1 and TRBJ2-1; D is perhaps TRBD1 or TRBD2 (6 bases each). Germline V gene data show CDR1 as SQVTM and CDR2 as ANQGSEA. Trimming shortened V by 4 bases and J by 5 bases, and 12 bases separated the two germline ends. This CDR3 comprises 13 residues. The CDR3 here is CSVVWGANNEQFF. CDR3 bases: TGCAGCGTTGTTTGGGGGGCAAACAATGAGCAGTTCTTC.

The chain employs TRBV4-3 and TRBJ2-3, with D perhaps matching TRBD2 (5 bases). Trimming shortened V by 4 bases and J by 5 bases, and 19 bases separated the two germline ends. Germline values: CDR1 LGHNA, CDR2 YSLEER. The length of the CDR3 is 16 residues. CDR3 loop: CASSRITPRAGDTQYF. Written as DNA, the CDR3 is TGCGCCAGCAGCCGAATAACGCCGAGGGCTGGAGATACGCAGTATTTT.

The chain carries TRBV20-1 and TRBJ2-7; the D gene could be TRBD1 or TRBD2 (6 bases each). CDR1 is DFQATT and CDR2 is SNEGSKA in the germline V gene (reference sequence). This CDR3 comprises 11 residues. The V end lost 6 bases, the J end lost 3 bases, and 9 bases lay between the germline ends. CDR3 protein: CSAEGGYEQYF. The DNA of the CDR3 is TGCAGTGCGGAGGGGGGCTACGAGCAGTACTTC.

The chain couples TRBV10-3 to TRBJ1-5; D unclear. Germline V gene data show CDR1 as ENHRY and CDR2 as SYGVKD. The CDR3 consists of 15 residues. V dropped 2 bases and J dropped 4 bases, with 12 bases sitting between them. CDR3 amino acids: CAISEDTELNQPQHF. Here the CDR3 DNA reads TGTGCCATCAGTGAGGACACAGAACTAAATCAGCCCCAGCATTTT.

This clonotype was observed a handful of times. The chain employs TRBV29-1 and TRBJ1-1; no reliable D call. The germline CDR1 and CDR2 sequences are SQVTM and ANQGSEA. Trimming removed 4 bases from V and 5 bases from J, with 8 bases in between. The CDR3 covers 11 residues. CDR3 DNA sequence: TGCAGCGTTGTAAGGGTGACTGAAGCTTTCTTT. Its translation is CSVVRVTEAFF.

V gene TRBV11-2 combines with J gene TRBJ1-1; D is perhaps TRBD1 (6 bases). CDR1 and CDR2 (germline): SGHAT, FQNNGV. The V end was cut by 4 bases, the J end by 11 bases, with 17 bases between. The CDR3 runs 13 residues. The CDR3 sequence: CASSWDPGASAFF. The CDR3 nucleotides read TGTGCCAGCAGCTGGGACCCAGGGGCGAGTGCTTTCTTT.

This clonotype was counted between two and nine times. The chain carries TRBV18 and TRBJ2-4; D is unclear. There are 14 residues in the CDR3. V gave up 4 bases and J gave up 4 bases, with 11 bases separating them. Per the germline V gene, CDR1 is KGHSH and CDR2 is LQKENI. The CDR3 is CASSLSGRKNIQYF. Here the CDR3 DNA reads TGTGCCAGCTCACTAAGTGGGCGAAAAAACATTCAGTACTTC.

This clonotype was found a few times. This chain connects TRBV5-1 to TRBJ2-5; the match to TRBD2 covers 10 bases. CDR1 is SGHRS, CDR2 YFSETQ, per germline. The CDR3 has 16 residues. Trimming took 3 bases from V and 2 from J; bases not matched to a gene: 7. CDR3 DNA sequence: TGCGCCAGCAGCTACGGCGAGCGGGGGGGGCAAGAGACCCAGTACTTC. The encoded protein is CASSYGERGGQETQYF.

This clonotype was seen only a few times. V usage is TRBV7-2 and J usage is TRBJ2-1; TRBD1 aligns across 10 bases. V dropped 3 bases and J dropped 4; count of bases not matched to a gene: 6. The CDR3 spans 16 residues. The germline CDR1 and CDR2 sequences are SGHTA and FQGNSA. This chain's CDR3 is CTSSLGTGARYNEQFF. CDR3 in DNA: TGTACCAGCAGCTTGGGGACAGGGGCACGGTACAATGAGCAGTTCTTC.